This TCR beta chain stems from a study of pediatric ulcerative colitis. Study in general: Disease was pancolitis in under 10 and left-sided in two, histology-confirmed. Study-level findings and limits: Some T cells in rectal biopsies may come from blood, especially with overt colitis.

The rectum was sampled with one to two pinch biopsies at colonoscopy. This clone has more than one count but fewer than ten. Antigen unknown. V trimming: 3 bases; J trimming: 0 bases; junction bases outside the gene matches: 1. Germline-derived CDR1 and CDR2 are KGHSH and LQKENI. This CDR3 is 17 amino acids long. Sequencing was at survey level. Each sample received Survey-level depth of up to 500,000 reads. The assay was immunoSEQ multiplex PCR, and TCRdb's table has in-frame clones only and misses some. The sample yields 44,000 or so clones, around 76% seen once. This TCR was sampled from a girl aged 5-17 years with moderate ulcerative colitis. The chain combines TRBV18 with TRBJ2-3; TRBD2 aligns across 15 bases. Specimen: gut tissue. The CDR3 here is CASSPGTSGGSTDTQYF. For the CDR3, the DNA is TGTGCCAGCTCACCCGGGACTAGCGGGGGGAGCACAGATACGCAGTATTTT.